These 21 T cell receptor beta chains were sequenced from one sample in a study of blood T cells in healthy people across ages. A J-beta primer mix and a sample-barcoded 5' primer were used in a second PCR of about 6 to 12 cycles. One entry per CDR3 protein results from TCRdb running MiXCR on the 5' RACE reads. Counted here are 450,000 to 650,000 distinct CDR3 sequences, more than 20% occurring once; the ten biggest clones make up just under 9%. Another study also made use of these data, one on T cells of mothers and their children.

The specimen was blood. The receptors shown here come from a boy younger than 18 in good health.

The chain couples TRBV5-1 to TRBJ1-1; 11 positions match TRBD1. The ends lost 4 bases at V and 3 bases at J; junction bases unmatched: 8. Looked up from germline, CDR1 is SGHRS and CDR2 is YFSETQ. There are 16 residues in the CDR3. The CDR3 loop reads CASSPRTGGGDTEAFF. CDR3 DNA: TGCGCCAGCAGCCCAAGGACAGGGGGCGGGGACACTGAAGCTTTCTTT.

This chain connects TRBV7-9 to TRBJ2-7, with D hard to call. The CDR3 runs 14 residues. V was shortened by 4 bases and J by 3 bases, with 13 bases between the two germline ends. The germline V gene has CDR1 SEHNR and CDR2 FQNEAQ (reference sequence). The CDR3 region has the DNA TGTGCCAGCAGCTCCAACCACCAAAACTACGAGCAGTACTTC. This codes for CASSSNHQNYEQYF.

Only a few counts were recorded for this clonotype. The genes are TRBV3-1 and TRBJ2-1; 7 bases are shared with TRBD1. Germline V gene lookup returns CDR1 LGHDT and CDR2 YNNKEL (reference sequence). The V gene end was trimmed by 5 bases and the J gene end by 0 bases; junction bases not matched to a gene: 7. The CDR3 has 16 residues. CDR3 DNA sequence: TGTGCCAGCAGCGTGCTCGGGGACAGCTCCTACAATGAGCAGTTCTTC. Translating it yields CASSVLGDSSYNEQFF.

This clonotype was detected a few times. V gene TRBV21-1 combines with J gene TRBJ1-1. TRBV21-1 is deemed a pseudogene. There are 15 residues in the CDR3. The CDR3 DNA reads as TGTGCCAGCAGCAAAGAGGCACCCATGAACACTGAAGCTTTCTTT. Protein sequence: CASSKEAPMNTEAFF.

This clonotype has more than one count but fewer than ten. CDR3 sequence reads: CASSKLRTGPPTDTQYF. CDR3 nucleotides: TGTGCCAGCAGCAAATTGAGGACAGGACCACCCACAGATACGCAGTATTTT. The V and J genes are TRBV21-1 and TRBJ2-3; the listed D gene, TRBD1, was not tested against the DNA. TRBV21-1 has pseudogene status. This CDR3 is 17 amino acids long.

V usage is TRBV6-2 or TRBV6-3 and J usage is TRBJ1-1; perhaps TRBD1 as D (5 bases). CDR1 and CDR2 (germline): MNHEY, SVGEGT. This CDR3 is built from 14 residues. The germline V and J ends were trimmed by 5 bases and 0 bases, with 10 bases remaining between them. DNA for the CDR3: TGTGCCAGCAGTGCGGGACCCATGAACACTGAAGCTTTCTTT. Its translation: CASSAGPMNTEAFF.

This clonotype came up a few times. Given a much more abundant clone one base away, this may be a read error. The chain is built from TRBV5-5 and TRBJ2-1; D perhaps matches TRBD2 (6 bases). Trimming removed 1 base at V and 5 bases at J, with 7 bases between. The CDR3 has 13 amino acids. From germline, CDR1 is SGHKS and CDR2 YYEKEE (reference sequence). CDR3: CASSLRTNNEQFF. CDR3 DNA sequence: TGTGCCAGCAGCTTGAGGACTAACAATGAGCAGTTCTTC.

V and J are TRBV29-1 and TRBJ2-5, with TRBD2 matching 11 bases. The V gene end was trimmed by 7 bases and the J gene end by 2 bases; junction bases not matched to a gene: 6. The CDR3 totals 14 residues. Germline V lookup: CDR1 SQVTM, CDR2 ANQGSEA. The CDR3 DNA follows: TGCAGCGCTCGACTAGCGGGGATTCAAGAGACCCAGTACTTC. It encodes CSARLAGIQETQYF.

The CDR3 nucleotides are TGCGCCAGCAGCTTGCTGGGGCAGGAGAACACTGAAGCTTTCTTT. Encoded protein: CASSLLGQENTEAFF. This chain links TRBV5-1 with TRBJ1-1; weak D call: TRBD1 (5 bases). Between the trimmed V and J ends, which lost 1 base and 1 base, there was a span of 11 bases. Germline V lookup: CDR1 SGHRS, CDR2 YFSETQ. The CDR3 length is 15 residues. Using reference TRBV5-1 and TRBJ1-1 for the parts outside the CDR3, the full variable domain is KAGVTQTPRYLIKTRGQQVTLSCSPISGHRSVSWYQQTPGQGLQFLFEYFSETQRNKGNFPGRFSGRQFSNSRSEMNVSTLELGDSALYLCASSLLGQENTEAFFGQGTRLTVV.

The chain couples TRBV5-1 to TRBJ2-4; 9 bases match TRBD2. In germline, CDR1 is SGHRS, CDR2 YFSETQ. The ends lost 0 bases at V and 4 bases at J; junction bases unmatched: 2. The CDR3 has 15 residues. CDR3 coding DNA: TGCGCCAGCAGCTTGGCAGCGGGAGGTAAAAACATTCAGTACTTC. This gives the protein CASSLAAGGKNIQYF.

In this sample, this clonotype turned up a few times. CDR3 nucleotide sequence: TGTGCCAGCAGCTTAGGACTAGTACCAGATACGCAGTATTTT. Translating gives CASSLGLVPDTQYF. The chain carries TRBV7-2 and TRBJ2-3; D might be TRBD2 (6 bases). The CDR3 has 14 amino acids. Between the trimmed V and J ends, which lost 1 base and 4 bases, there was a span of 9 bases. Germline V gives CDR1 SGHTA, CDR2 FQGNSA.

The J gene is TRBJ1-2, the V gene TRBV6-6; possible D gene TRBD1, 5 bases. Per the germline V gene, CDR1 is MNHNY and CDR2 is SVGAGI (reference sequence). Trimming removed 8 bases from V and 2 bases from J, with 15 bases in between. The CDR3 extends over 14 amino acids. CDR3: CASDAGLLNYGYTF. The CDR3 DNA is TGTGCCAGCGACGCGGGGCTCCTAAACTATGGCTACACCTTC.

This clonotype occurred a few times. V gene TRBV7-2 combines with J gene TRBJ2-2; weak D call: TRBD2 (6 bases). V was shortened by 7 bases and J by 2 bases, with 14 bases between the two germline ends. This CDR3 contains 15 residues. Germline V gives CDR1 SGHTA, CDR2 FQGNSA. CDR3 amino acids: CASTPGSGNTGELFF. Written as DNA, the CDR3 is TGTGCCAGCACCCCCGGGAGCGGTAACACCGGGGAGCTGTTTTTT.

About this clonotype: The conserved closing phenylalanine or tryptophan is absent in this CDR3, likely reflecting a read error. The chain has TRBV29-1 and TRBJ2-1; 7 bases are a match to TRBD2. Germline CDR1 and CDR2: SQVTM and ANQGSEA. The CDR3 is 14 amino acids. The V segment lost 6 bases and the J segment 3 bases; nucleotides outside the gene matches: 8. The CDR3 DNA reads TGCAGCGTCGCTGGGCGGGAGTACTACAATGAGCAGTTCCTC. This codes for CSVAGREYYNEQFL.

The table lists this clonotype with many counts. The chain couples TRBV20-1 to TRBJ1-4; 8 nucleotides match TRBD1. The ends lost 5 bases at V and 5 bases at J; junction bases unmatched: 4. CDR1 is DFQATT, CDR2 SNEGSKA, per germline (reference sequence). This CDR3 is built from 13 residues. CDR3 sequence: CSAGTGPNEKLFF. CDR3 nucleotides: TGCAGTGCTGGGACAGGACCCAATGAAAAACTGTTTTTT.

This clonotype was found many times. The chain carries TRBV15 and TRBJ2-2; 8 bases agree with TRBD1. The ends lost 4 bases at V and 3 bases at J; junction bases unmatched: 1. CDR3 length: 14 residues. Looked up from germline, CDR1 is LNHNV and CDR2 is YYDKDF (reference sequence). CDR3 sequence (DNA): TGTGCCACCAGCACGACAGGGGACACCGGGGAGCTGTTTTTT. This translates into CATSTTGDTGELFF.

The rearrangement uses TRBV2 and TRBJ2-5; possible D gene TRBD1, 6 bases. CDR1 is SNHLY and CDR2 is FYNNEI in the germline V gene. The CDR3 runs 13 residues. Trimming pared 2 bases from V and 3 bases from J, leaving 7 bases between. This CDR3 is CASSEKGEETQYF. CDR3 DNA sequence: TGTGCCAGCAGTGAAAAGGGGGAAGAGACCCAGTACTTC.

In this sample, this clonotype turned up many times. The chain combines TRBV20-1 with TRBJ2-5; D not resolved. This CDR3 has 11 residues. The V end was cut by 6 bases, the J end by 5 bases, with 10 bases between. Germline values: CDR1 DFQATT, CDR2 SNEGSKA (reference sequence). The CDR3 loop reads CSAVQRETQYF. CDR3 sequence (DNA): TGCAGTGCAGTCCAACGGGAGACCCAGTACTTC.

The chain uses TRBV7-8 and TRBJ2-1, with a weak D call TRBD1 (5 bases). The germline CDR1 and CDR2 sequences are SGHVS and FQNEAQ. The CDR3 runs to 14 residues. Trimming cost V 3 bases and J 2 bases, with 8 bases left between them. The CDR3 spells CASSFKQAYNEQFF. DNA for the CDR3: TGTGCCAGCAGCTTCAAACAGGCCTACAATGAGCAGTTCTTC.

This clonotype was detected a few times. The chain couples TRBV6-5 to TRBJ1-1; possibly TRBD1 for D (5 bases). V lost 4 bases to trimming and J lost 3 bases, with 18 bases between them. This CDR3 contains 16 residues. Germline CDR1 and CDR2: MNHEY and SVGAGI. CDR3 nucleotide sequence: TGTGCCAGCAGTTCCTTTCTTCACCCGGGGGACACTGAAGCTTTCTTT. This gives the protein CASSSFLHPGDTEAFF.

This clonotype has only a few counts. The V call is TRBV9, the J call TRBJ2-6, with 7 bases identical to TRBD1. The CDR3 is made up of 17 amino acids. Trimming removed 5 bases from V and 0 bases from J; junction bases left unmatched: 8. Germline CDR1 and CDR2: SGDLS and YYNGEE. Here the CDR3 DNA reads TGTGCCAGCAGACCAGGACAGGTCTACTCTGGGGCCAACGTCCTGACTTTC. Its protein is CASRPGQVYSGANVLTF.